This T cell receptor beta chain derives from a study of blood T cell repertoires in COVID-19 (dated by TCRdb to about 2020). Some background on the complete study: The collaborator samples originated in the United States, Italy and Spain and spanned the acute and convalescent phases of COVID-19. The material from the prospective study consisted of cDNA or gDNA derived from T cells, B-cell-depleted T cells, or PBMCs. The dataset comprised deeply sampled blood TCRbeta repertoires from subjects exposed to, actively infected with, or recovered from COVID-19. The repertoires were made available in a free public database intended to serve as a resource for research on the immune response to SARS-CoV-2. Samples were obtained from the ongoing ImmuneRACE study (first 160 participants) and from roughly 1,300 subjects provided by 6 global collaborators. Nearly every sample came with metadata listing a de-identified subject ID, COVID-19 status, age in years and sex. Where HLA class I and class II types were available, the types were taken from metadata supplied by the sample provider, not from assay-based typing.

Overall results and qualifications from the work: The amount of clinical and demographic metadata varied by source and participant and was provided uncurated.

From cysteine to phenylalanine, the CDR3 is 13 amino acids long. Only the CDR3 part of the read is kept: 39 bases, read in frame from the first base. Reading the germline V gene gives CDR1 SNHLY and CDR2 FYNNEI. Trimming at the junction amounts to 5 bases on V and 0 bases on J, and the germline ends lie 7 bases apart. One collaborating source in Seattle enrolled patients during active infection and followed them longitudinally through the course of disease. Each collaborating institution followed its own protocols to collect whole blood in K2EDTA tubes. For TCRbeta analysis, collaborators shipped samples as frozen whole blood, isolated PBMCs, or DNA extracted from either of those sample types. TCRbeta CDR3 regions were amplified from genomic DNA using the immunoSEQ Assay, a bias-controlled multiplex PCR. Turning to the authors' computational methods: Within the assay, amplification of reference gene primers was used to estimate how many nucleated cells each sample contained. To quantify the absolute abundance of each unique TCRbeta CDR3 rearrangement, sequence reads were collapsed and filtered. Productive Simpson clonality was computed per sample as the square root of Simpson's diversity index over productive rearrangements. This is the immuneACCESS table as TCRdb keeps it, with only in-frame sequences that have V and J called. A part of the clones is gone; compared with another copy, unresolved V genes explain less than half, and the rest is unexplained. That table furnishes V, J and clone size, whereas the DNA furnished D and trimming. This sample is represented by roughly 100,000 clones; roughly nine tenths of them were singletons. Jointly, the top ten make up approximately 5% of the sample.

As regards this clone: Its antigen specificity is not known. Nothing much larger sits one base from this clone, and base qualities are not available.

The specimen sequenced was peripheral blood. Here the chain combines TRBV2 and TRBJ1-1, with TRBD1 perhaps the D gene, on 5 matching bases. The clonotype was recovered from a woman aged 45-59 years with COVID-19, enrolled during active disease. The CDR3 protein sequence reads: CASSQGLNTEAFF. Read as DNA, the sequence is TGTGCCAGCAGTCAGGGTCTGAACACTGAAGCTTTCTTT.